This T cell receptor beta chain stems from a study of cytomegalovirus exposure and HLA in healthy donors. On this clone itself: Its antigen remains unknown.

Findings of the study overall: In a later analysis, TCR beta V- and J-gene trimming was associated with a missense DCLRE1C variant.

PCR involved 60 Vbeta and 13 Jbeta primers. Libraries were prepared by immunoSEQ multiplex PCR; TCRdb keeps only in-frame clonotypes and omits some of them. The data hold about 190,000 clones, with almost 75% observed a single time. This TCR was sampled from a woman aged 25 to 45 in good health and CMV-seropositive. Input material: PBMCs.

CDR3 sequence reads: CASSLLAFSGNTIYF. The DNA of the CDR3 is TGTGCCAGCAGTTTATTGGCCTTCTCTGGAAACACCATATATTTT. The rearrangement uses TRBV28 and TRBJ1-3, with unresolved D. V dropped 1 base and J dropped 0 bases, with 7 bases sitting between them. In germline, CDR1 is MDHEN, CDR2 SYDVKM. This CDR3 has 15 amino acids.